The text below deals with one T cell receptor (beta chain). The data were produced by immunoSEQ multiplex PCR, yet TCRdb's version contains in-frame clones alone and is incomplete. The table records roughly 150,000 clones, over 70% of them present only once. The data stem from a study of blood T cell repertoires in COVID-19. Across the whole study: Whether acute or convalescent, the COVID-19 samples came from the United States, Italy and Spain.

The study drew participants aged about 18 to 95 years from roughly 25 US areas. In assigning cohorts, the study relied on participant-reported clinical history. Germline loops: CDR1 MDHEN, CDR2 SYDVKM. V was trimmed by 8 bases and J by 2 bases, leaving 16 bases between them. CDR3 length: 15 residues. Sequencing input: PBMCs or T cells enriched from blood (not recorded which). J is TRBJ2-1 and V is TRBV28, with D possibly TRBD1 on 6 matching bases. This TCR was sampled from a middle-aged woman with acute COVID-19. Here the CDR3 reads CASGEPQGTYNEQFF. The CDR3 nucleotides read TGTGCCAGCGGGGAACCACAGGGAACCTACAATGAGCAGTTCTTC. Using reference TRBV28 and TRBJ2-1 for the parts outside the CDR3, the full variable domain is DVKVTQSSRYLVKRTGEKVFLECVQDMDHENMFWYRQDPGLGLRLIYFSYDVKMKEKGDIPEGYSVSREKKERFSLILESASTNQTSMYLCASGEPQGTYNEQFFGPGTRLTVL.